A selection of T cell receptor beta chains follows, all from one sample in a study of siplizumab effects on memory and regulatory T cells. Sequencing used immunoSEQ multiplex PCR; TCRdb keeps in-frame clones, though not all of them. This sample has approximately 48,000 clones; about 94% occur once, and the top ten carry roughly 15%. Sequenced material: CD8+ T cells sorted from blood. These receptors all stem from a human donor in good health. Both conserved end residues are part of each CDR3. The D gene is left open where the match is weak. Expanded clones get a size class; other rows say once, few or many, or leave the size out.

d_gene: TRBD2; abundance: NA; j_gene: TRBJ2-1; v_gene: TRBV27; CDR3nt: TGTGCCAGCAGTCCACAAAGCGGGAGCTCCTACAATGAGCAGTTCTTC; CDR3aa: CASSPQSGSSYNEQFF
d_gene: NA; abundance: NA; j_gene: TRBJ2-1; v_gene: TRBV19; CDR3nt: TGTGCCAGTAGTATGTGGACAGCGGGAATACACAATGAGCAGTTCTTC; CDR3aa: CASSMWTAGIHNEQFF
d_gene: TRBD1; abundance: NA; j_gene: TRBJ2-1; v_gene: TRBV5-1; CDR3nt: TGCGCCAGCAGCCACTACGGACAGGGGGGATACAATGAGCAGTTCTTC; CDR3aa: CASSHYGQGGYNEQFF
d_gene: NA; abundance: NA; j_gene: TRBJ2-3; v_gene: TRBV15; CDR3nt: TGTGCCACCAGCACAGGACTCATAAGTACAGATACGCAGTATTTT; CDR3aa: CATSTGLISTDTQYF
d_gene: NA; abundance: NA; j_gene: TRBJ2-3; v_gene: TRBV10-3; CDR3nt: TGTGCCATCAGTGGTTGGAGCGCTTTTCTTGTATTCACAGATACGCAGTATTTT; CDR3aa: CAISGWSAFLVFTDTQYF
d_gene: TRBD2; abundance: NA; j_gene: TRBJ2-7; v_gene: TRBV4-1; CDR3nt: TGCGCCAGCAGCCACGCTAGCGGACGTTACGAGCAGTACTTC; CDR3aa: CASSHASGRYEQYF
d_gene: NA; abundance: NA; j_gene: TRBJ1-1; v_gene: TRBV27; CDR3nt: TGTGCTACTAAACAGGGTAGGTACACTGAAGCTTTCTTT; CDR3aa: CATKQGRYTEAFF
d_gene: NA; abundance: NA; j_gene: TRBJ2-2; v_gene: TRBV7-3; CDR3nt: TGTGCCAGCAGCTTAAAGGTAGGGAACACCGGGGAGCTGTTTTTT; CDR3aa: CASSLKVGNTGELFF
d_gene: NA; abundance: once; j_gene: TRBJ1-3; v_gene: TRBV2; CDR3nt: TGTGCCAGCAGTGAAGGCGGGGAACTGGTCGACACCATATATTTT; CDR3aa: CASSEGGELVDTIYF
d_gene: NA; abundance: NA; j_gene: TRBJ1-1; v_gene: TRBV28; CDR3nt: TGTGCCAGCAGTTCTCCTGGACAGAACACTGAAGCTTTCTTT; CDR3aa: CASSSPGQNTEAFF
d_gene: NA; abundance: NA; j_gene: TRBJ1-5; v_gene: TRBV27; CDR3nt: TGTGCCAGCAGAGGGGGGGGCAATCAGCCCCAGCATTTT; CDR3aa: CASRGGGNQPQHF
d_gene: TRBD2; abundance: NA; j_gene: TRBJ2-7; v_gene: TRBV9; CDR3nt: TGTGCCAGCAGCACCAGCGGGACCGGCTCCTACGAGCAGTACTTC; CDR3aa: CASSTSGTGSYEQYF
d_gene: NA; abundance: once; j_gene: TRBJ2-3; v_gene: TRBV19; CDR3nt: TGTGCCAGTAGTCATCGGGAATACACAGATACGCAGTATTTT; CDR3aa: CASSHREYTDTQYF
d_gene: NA; abundance: NA; j_gene: TRBJ2-7; v_gene: TRBV4-1; CDR3nt: TGCGCCAGCAGCCAAGAATCAGCAAGGGATACCTACGAGCAGTACTTC; CDR3aa: CASSQESARDTYEQYF
d_gene: NA; abundance: NA; j_gene: TRBJ2-1; v_gene: TRBV14; CDR3nt: NA; CDR3aa: CASSQPQRTHSYNEQFFYNEQFF
d_gene: TRBD2; abundance: NA; j_gene: TRBJ2-1; v_gene: TRBV7-6; CDR3nt: TGTGCCAGCAGCTTAGCGCGGGAGTATGAGCAGTTCTTC; CDR3aa: CASSLAREYEQFF
d_gene: NA; abundance: NA; j_gene: TRBJ1-2; v_gene: TRBV28; CDR3nt: TGTGCCAGCAGTTTAACAGAGAACTATGGCTACACCTTC; CDR3aa: CASSLTENYGYTF
d_gene: TRBD2; abundance: NA; j_gene: TRBJ2-7; v_gene: TRBV5-1; CDR3nt: TGCGCCAGCAAGGTAGCGGGAGGAGCCTACGAGCAGTACTTC; CDR3aa: CASKVAGGAYEQYF
d_gene: NA; abundance: once; j_gene: TRBJ2-7; v_gene: TRBV7-2; CDR3nt: TGTGCCAGCAGCTTAGCCCCACTCTCCTACGAGCAGTACTTC; CDR3aa: CASSLAPLSYEQYF
d_gene: NA; abundance: few; j_gene: TRBJ2-2; v_gene: TRBV19; CDR3nt: TGTGCCAGTAGTCACCTCACCGGGGAGCTGTTTTTT; CDR3aa: CASSHLTGELFF
d_gene: TRBD2; abundance: NA; j_gene: TRBJ2-2; v_gene: TRBV27; CDR3nt: TGTGCCAGCAGTTTATCGAGGGACTACGGGGAGCTGTTTTTT; CDR3aa: CASSLSRDYGELFF
d_gene: NA; abundance: NA; j_gene: TRBJ2-7; v_gene: TRBV29-1; CDR3nt: TGCAGCGTTGAGAGTGACAAGACCTACGAGCAGTACTTC; CDR3aa: CSVESDKTYEQYF
d_gene: NA; abundance: NA; j_gene: TRBJ1-1; v_gene: TRBV5-6; CDR3nt: TGTGCCAGCAGCTTGTTGGGCACTGAAGCTTTCTTT; CDR3aa: CASSLLGTEAFF
d_gene: TRBD1; abundance: NA; j_gene: TRBJ1-5; v_gene: TRBV28; CDR3nt: TGTGCCAGCAGGGGAATTCGGACAGGGAAGAATCGGCAGCCCCAGCATTTT; CDR3aa: CASRGIRTGKNRQPQHF
d_gene: NA; abundance: NA; j_gene: TRBJ1-2; v_gene: TRBV7-9; CDR3nt: TGTGCCAGCAGCGCGGGCCTTAACTATGGCTACACCTTC; CDR3aa: CASSAGLNYGYTF
d_gene: TRBD1; abundance: NA; j_gene: TRBJ2-1; v_gene: TRBV6-5; CDR3nt: TGTGCCAGCAGTTACGTTGACAGGGCTGGTTACAATGAGCAGTTCTTC; CDR3aa: CASSYVDRAGYNEQFF
d_gene: TRBD2; abundance: NA; j_gene: TRBJ2-1; v_gene: TRBV6-4; CDR3nt: TGTGCCAGCGGGGAGCGGGATAGTAATGAGCAGTTCTTC; CDR3aa: CASGERDSNEQFF
d_gene: TRBD2; abundance: once; j_gene: TRBJ2-5; v_gene: TRBV2; CDR3nt: TGTGCCAGCAGGTCGACTAGCTCAAACCGAGAGACCCAGTACTTC; CDR3aa: CASRSTSSNRETQYF
d_gene: TRBD1; abundance: few; j_gene: TRBJ1-5; v_gene: TRBV9; CDR3nt: TGTGCCAGCAGTCGAAGCGGGACAGGGATTCAGCCCCAGCATTTT; CDR3aa: CASSRSGTGIQPQHF
d_gene: TRBD1; abundance: NA; j_gene: TRBJ1-1; v_gene: TRBV2; CDR3nt: TGTGCCAGCCGAAAGACAGGGGGCAACACTGAAGCTTTCTTT; CDR3aa: CASRKTGGNTEAFF
d_gene: NA; abundance: NA; j_gene: TRBJ2-4; v_gene: TRBV11-2; CDR3nt: TGTGCCAGCAGCTTAGGAAACATTCAGTACTTC; CDR3aa: CASSLGNIQYF
d_gene: TRBD1; abundance: NA; j_gene: TRBJ1-1; v_gene: TRBV6-5; CDR3nt: TGTGCCAGCAGTCCAACAGGGGGGGCTGAAGCTTTCTTT; CDR3aa: CASSPTGGAEAFF
d_gene: TRBD2; abundance: once; j_gene: TRBJ2-1; v_gene: TRBV27; CDR3nt: TGTGCCAGCACCATGGGACTAGCGGGGGGCAATGAGCAGTTCTTC; CDR3aa: CASTMGLAGGNEQFF
d_gene: TRBD1; abundance: NA; j_gene: TRBJ1-2; v_gene: TRBV27; CDR3nt: TGTGCCAGCAGTTTGACCGGGACAGGGAACTATGGCTACACCTTC; CDR3aa: CASSLTGTGNYGYTF
d_gene: TRBD2; abundance: NA; j_gene: TRBJ2-1; v_gene: TRBV30; CDR3nt: TGTGCCTGGAGTGCCAGCGGGAGCGATAATGAGCAGTTCTTC; CDR3aa: CAWSASGSDNEQFF
d_gene: TRBD2; abundance: NA; j_gene: TRBJ2-7; v_gene: TRBV19; CDR3nt: TGTACCAGTAGTACGGCCGGGAGGTCTCCCTACGAGCAGTACTTC; CDR3aa: CTSSTAGRSPYEQYF
d_gene: NA; abundance: NA; j_gene: TRBJ2-5; v_gene: TRBV27; CDR3nt: TGTGCCAGCAGCACTCGGGGCTTCCAAGAGACCCAGTACTTC; CDR3aa: CASSTRGFQETQYF
d_gene: NA; abundance: NA; j_gene: TRBJ1-3; v_gene: TRBV13; CDR3nt: TGTGCCAGCAGCTTAGGCCACGGGCGTCTTGGAAACACCATATATTTT; CDR3aa: CASSLGHGRLGNTIYF
d_gene: TRBD2; abundance: NA; j_gene: TRBJ2-1; v_gene: TRBV12-5; CDR3nt: TGTGCTAGTGGTTTGGTACTCTCAGGGAGGACGGGGGGTGAGCAGTTCTTC; CDR3aa: CASGLVLSGRTGGEQFF
d_gene: NA; abundance: NA; j_gene: TRBJ2-7; v_gene: TRBV28; CDR3nt: TGTGCCAGCAGTACCTCCGGGGGAACTAACGAGCAGTACTTC; CDR3aa: CASSTSGGTNEQYF
d_gene: NA; abundance: NA; j_gene: TRBJ2-1; v_gene: TRBV27; CDR3nt: TGTGCCAGCAGTCGAGGGGGTACCTACAATGAGCAGTTCTTC; CDR3aa: CASSRGGTYNEQFF
d_gene: NA; abundance: NA; j_gene: TRBJ1-4; v_gene: TRBV27; CDR3nt: TGTGCCAGCAAACCAGGGAGAGATGAAAAACTGTTTTTT; CDR3aa: CASKPGRDEKLFF
d_gene: TRBD1; abundance: NA; j_gene: TRBJ1-2; v_gene: TRBV9; CDR3nt: TGTGCCAGCAGCGAGCCCTTGGACAGGGAGGACGTCTATGGCTACACCTTC; CDR3aa: CASSEPLDREDVYGYTF
d_gene: NA; abundance: few; j_gene: TRBJ2-7; v_gene: TRBV27; CDR3nt: TGTGCCAGCAGTTCCCCCCCTAGTGGGTTGACCGAGCAGTACTTC; CDR3aa: CASSSPPSGLTEQYF
d_gene: TRBD2; abundance: once; j_gene: TRBJ2-1; v_gene: TRBV6-5; CDR3nt: TGTGCCAGCAGCCCTGGGACTAGCGTGTACAATGAGCAGTTCTTC; CDR3aa: CASSPGTSVYNEQFF
d_gene: NA; abundance: NA; j_gene: TRBJ2-7; v_gene: TRBV5-8; CDR3nt: TGTGCCAGCAGCTGGCCAGAGCAGTACTTC; CDR3aa: CASSWPEQYF
d_gene: NA; abundance: NA; j_gene: TRBJ2-7; v_gene: TRBV30; CDR3nt: TGTGCCTGGAGTTTAGCCGGCGGGCAGTACTTC; CDR3aa: CAWSLAGGQYF
d_gene: NA; abundance: NA; j_gene: TRBJ2-3; v_gene: TRBV13; CDR3nt: TGTGCCAGCAGCTTAGTTAGCGGCGGGACAGATACGCAGTATTTT; CDR3aa: CASSLVSGGTDTQYF
d_gene: NA; abundance: once; j_gene: TRBJ2-7; v_gene: TRBV10-3; CDR3nt: TGTGCCATCAGTGAGTTGGTCGCGGGGGCTTACGAGCAGTACTTC; CDR3aa: CAISELVAGAYEQYF
d_gene: NA; abundance: NA; j_gene: TRBJ1-5; v_gene: TRBV27; CDR3nt: TGTGCCAGCAGTTTATTGGCAGGTAGCAATCAGCCCCAGCATTTT; CDR3aa: CASSLLAGSNQPQHF